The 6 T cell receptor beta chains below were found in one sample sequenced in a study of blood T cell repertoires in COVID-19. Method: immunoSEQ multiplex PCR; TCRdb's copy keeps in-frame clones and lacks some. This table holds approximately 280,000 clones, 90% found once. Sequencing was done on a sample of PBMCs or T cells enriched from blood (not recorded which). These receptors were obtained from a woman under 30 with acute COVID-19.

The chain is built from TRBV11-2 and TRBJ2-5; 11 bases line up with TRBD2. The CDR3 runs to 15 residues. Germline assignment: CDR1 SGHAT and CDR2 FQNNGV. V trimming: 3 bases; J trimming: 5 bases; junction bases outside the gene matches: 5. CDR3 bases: TGTGCCAGCAGCTTCGGGACTAGCGGAAGGGAGACCCAGTACTTC. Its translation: CASSFGTSGRETQYF.

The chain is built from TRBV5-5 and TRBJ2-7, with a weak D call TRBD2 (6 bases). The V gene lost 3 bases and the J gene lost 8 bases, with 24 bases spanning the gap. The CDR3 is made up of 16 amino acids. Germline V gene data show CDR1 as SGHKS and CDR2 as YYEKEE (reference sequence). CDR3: CASSYQAGNNLVQQYF. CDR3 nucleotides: TGTGCCAGCAGCTACCAGGCGGGAAATAACCTAGTTCAGCAGTACTTC. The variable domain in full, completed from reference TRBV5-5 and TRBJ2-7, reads DAGVTQSPTHLIKTRGQQVTLRCSPISGHKSVSWYQQVLGQGPQFIFQYYEKEERGRGNFPDRFSARQFPNYSSELNVNALLLGDSALYLCASSYQAGNNLVQQYFGPGTRLTVT.

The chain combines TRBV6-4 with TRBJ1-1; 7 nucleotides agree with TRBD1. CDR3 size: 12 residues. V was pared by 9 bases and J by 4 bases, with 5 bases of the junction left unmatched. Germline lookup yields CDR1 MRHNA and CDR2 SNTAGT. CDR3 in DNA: TGTGCCAGGATAGGGACAGTCACTGAAGCTTTCTTT. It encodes CARIGTVTEAFF.

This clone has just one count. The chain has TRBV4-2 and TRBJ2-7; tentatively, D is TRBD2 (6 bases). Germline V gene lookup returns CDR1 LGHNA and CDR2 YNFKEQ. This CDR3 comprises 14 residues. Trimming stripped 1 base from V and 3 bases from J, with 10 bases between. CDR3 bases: TGTGCCAGCAGCCAAGGGCGGGACCGCTACGAGCAGTACTTC. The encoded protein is CASSQGRDRYEQYF.

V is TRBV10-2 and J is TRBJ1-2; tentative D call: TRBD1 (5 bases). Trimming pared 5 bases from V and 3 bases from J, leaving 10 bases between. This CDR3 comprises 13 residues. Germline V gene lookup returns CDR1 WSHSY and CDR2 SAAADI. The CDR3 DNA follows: TGCGCCAGCAGTCCGGGGGAGGACTATGGCTACACCTTC. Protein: CASSPGEDYGYTF.

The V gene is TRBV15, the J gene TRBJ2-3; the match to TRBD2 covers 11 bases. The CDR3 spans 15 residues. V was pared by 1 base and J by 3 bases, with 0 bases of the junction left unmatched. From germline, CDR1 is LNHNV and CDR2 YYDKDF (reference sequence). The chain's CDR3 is CATSRGTSGTDTQYF. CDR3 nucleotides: TGTGCCACCAGCAGAGGGACTAGCGGGACAGATACGCAGTATTTT.